This T cell receptor (beta chain) was captured in a study of blood T cell repertoires in COVID-19. Overall study context: Sites across the United States, Italy and Spain contributed samples from acute and convalescent COVID-19. The cDNA or gDNA used as material had been derived from T cells, B-cell-depleted T cells, or PBMCs.

Germline values: CDR1 SGHTA, CDR2 FQGTGA. The CDR3 consists of 13 residues. Trimming stripped 4 bases from V and 3 bases from J, with 7 bases between. This clone was picked up a small number of times. Authors' data handling: Reference gene primer amplification gave nucleated cell count estimates. Only in-frame clones appear in the TCRdb table, and some are missing; sequencing was by immunoSEQ multiplex PCR. V, J and clone size derive from that table, while D and trimming were established from the DNA sequence. The profile shows approximately 120,000 clones, approximately 80% of them singletons. Sequencing input: peripheral blood. This receptor was obtained from a man aged 35-49 years with active or convalescent COVID-19. V is TRBV7-3 and J is TRBJ2-1, with D perhaps TRBD2 (6 bases). The CDR3 is CASSSGGYNEQFF. The CDR3 nucleotides are TGTGCCAGCAGCTCCGGGGGCTACAATGAGCAGTTCTTC.